The clone carrying this TCR beta chain was found a few times. As yet, its antigen is unknown. Data came from immunoSEQ multiplex PCR; TCRdb stores just in-frame clones and leaves some out. The sample lists about 1 million clones, 75% seen once, with over 1.3% in the top ten. These data originate in a study of shared clonotypes between healthy human individuals. Study findings and constraints: Naive subsets usually exceeded memory subsets in estimated richness.

The CDR3 covers 15 residues. V gave up 5 bases and J gave up 4 bases; unmatched junction bases: 10. CDR1 and CDR2 (germline): MNHEY, SVGAGI. The source material was memory CD4+ T cells sorted from blood. Subset defined: CD45RA-negative fraction. This sequence joins TRBV6-5 and TRBJ2-7; TRBD1 matches at 8 bases. The clonotype was recovered from a man younger than 30 in good health. CDR3 region: CASSARPGQEYEQYF. As DNA, the CDR3 is TGTGCCAGCAGTGCCCGACCGGGACAGGAGTACGAGCAGTACTTC.